One sample yielded the 21 T cell receptor beta chains listed below, sequenced in a study of blood T cell repertoires in COVID-19. Assay: immunoSEQ multiplex PCR; the TCRdb copy retains only in-frame clones and omits some. This table holds 100,000 to 150,000 clones, around 80% found once. The sequencing input was peripheral blood. The receptors were sampled from a man at least 80 years old with active or convalescent COVID-19.

The genes are TRBV2 and TRBJ2-6, with unresolved D. The V gene's germline CDR1 is SNHLY and CDR2 FYNNEI. The V end was cut by 8 bases, the J end by 2 bases, with 10 bases between. The CDR3 has 14 amino acids. The CDR3 here is CASLLDPGANVLTF. The CDR3 bases are TGTGCCAGCCTCCTAGACCCTGGGGCCAACGTCCTGACTTTC.

The chain employs TRBV11-2 and TRBJ1-2, with D perhaps matching TRBD1 (6 bases). This CDR3 contains 17 residues. CDR1 and CDR2 from the germline V gene are SGHAT and FQNNGV. V shed 0 bases and J shed 2 bases, with 16 bases lying between them. The CDR3 loop reads CASSLDFYRVGNYGYTF. CDR3 sequence (DNA): TGTGCCAGCAGCTTAGATTTTTACAGGGTGGGAAACTATGGCTACACCTTC.

The chain combines TRBV5-4 with TRBJ2-7; 8 positions agree with TRBD1. V lost 4 bases and J lost 0; bases outside the gene matches: 6. The CDR3 sequence is 15 residues long. The germline gives CDR1 SGHNT, CDR2 YYREEE (reference sequence). The CDR3: CASSARTGLSYEQYF. The CDR3 nucleotides are TGTGCCAGCAGCGCAAGGACAGGGCTCTCCTACGAGCAGTACTTC.

The rearrangement uses TRBV4-1 and TRBJ2-2, with D possibly TRBD2 on 5 matching bases. Germline CDR1 and CDR2: MGHRA and YSYEKL. This CDR3 is built from 16 residues. V was clipped by 4 bases and J by 6 bases, with 18 bases between them. CDR3 region: CASSPRGQEKPGELFF. CDR3 DNA: TGCGCCAGCAGCCCTCGCGGGCAGGAGAAGCCCGGGGAGCTGTTTTTT.

This chain joins TRBV18 and TRBJ1-4, with D maybe TRBD1 (6 bases). The V end was cut by 3 bases, the J end by 6 bases, with 8 bases between. This CDR3 contains 13 residues. Germline V lookup: CDR1 KGHSH, CDR2 LQKENI. The CDR3, as DNA: TGTGCCAGCTCACCGCCAGGGGATGAAAAACTGTTTTTT. The encoded protein is CASSPPGDEKLFF.

The chain joins TRBV14 to TRBJ2-5, with 7 nucleotides matching TRBD2. This CDR3 has 15 residues. After removal of 6 bases from V and 4 bases from J, the junction contained 11 bases not matched to a gene. CDR1 and CDR2 (germline): SGHDN, FVKESK. The CDR3 nucleotides read TGTGCCAGCAGTTGGGGGAGGGCCGGCAGAGAGACCCAGTACTTC. Protein product: CASSWGRAGRETQYF.

J is TRBJ1-2 and V is TRBV6-5; 10 bases fit TRBD1. The J segment lost 7 bases and the V segment lost 4 bases, leaving 3 bases of the junction unmatched. The V gene's germline CDR1 is MNHEY and CDR2 SVGAGI. This CDR3 has 13 amino acids. As DNA, the CDR3 is TGTGCCAGCAGTTCCCGGACAGGGGGTGGCTACACCTTC. Its translation: CASSSRTGGGYTF.

The rearrangement uses TRBV6-6 and TRBJ1-1; 8 bases match TRBD1. V lost 4 bases to trimming and J lost 4 bases; unmatched junction nucleotides: 8. Germline V gene data show CDR1 as MNHNY and CDR2 as SVGAGI (reference sequence). The length of the CDR3 is 15 residues. Here the CDR3 reads CASSSDRVKGTEAFF. CDR3 nucleotide sequence: TGTGCCAGCAGTTCGGACAGGGTGAAGGGCACTGAAGCTTTCTTT.

This chain joins TRBV2 and TRBJ1-4; tentative D call: TRBD1 (6 bases). The CDR3 is 15 residues long. Trimming took off 5 bases at V and 6 bases at J, with 16 bases between the two ends. Germline V gene data show CDR1 as SNHLY and CDR2 as FYNNEI. Here the CDR3 DNA reads TGTGCCAGCAGTCGGGGGGCAGGGAACGATGAAAAACTGTTTTTT. It codes for CASSRGAGNDEKLFF.

The V and J genes are TRBV4-2 and TRBJ2-1, with TRBD2 matching over 8 bases. The germline CDR1 and CDR2 sequences are LGHNA and YNFKEQ. The CDR3 covers 16 residues. J gave up 0 bases and V 5 bases, and 6 bases lay outside the gene matches. CDR3 sequence reads: CASSAREGNSYNEQFF. In nucleotides, the CDR3 is TGTGCCAGCAGCGCCCGGGAGGGGAACTCCTACAATGAGCAGTTCTTC.

The chain is built from TRBV4-3 and TRBJ1-2, with 10 positions matching TRBD1. The germline V gene has CDR1 LGHNA and CDR2 YSLEER. This CDR3 contains 16 residues. Trimming removed 0 bases from V and 2 bases from J; junction bases left unmatched: 3. The CDR3 loop is CASSQDATGGNYGYTF. The CDR3 DNA follows: TGCGCCAGCAGCCAAGATGCGACAGGGGGCAACTATGGCTACACCTTC.

The chain is built from TRBV6-7 and TRBJ1-5; D not certain. TRBV6-7 is an ORF, with its function uncertain. V dropped 11 bases and J dropped 4 bases, with 18 bases sitting between them. The CDR3 is 14 residues long. The CDR3 DNA sequence: TGTGCCCGAGCAAAGTCAAGGAGGAATCAGCCCCAGCATTTT. Protein sequence: CARAKSRRNQPQHF.

The chain has TRBV7-3 and TRBJ2-2; D possibly corresponds to TRBD2 (5 bases). The CDR3 has 16 amino acids. V was cut by 2 bases and J by 2 bases, with 12 bases left in between. Germline V CDR1 and CDR2: SGHTA, FQGTGA. CDR3 sequence (DNA): TGTGCCAGCAGCTTAGTCGGCGGGCGAAACACCGGGGAGCTGTTTTTT. This translates into CASSLVGGRNTGELFF. The variable domain in full, with the rest retrieved from reference TRBV7-3 and TRBJ2-2, is GAGVSQTPSNKVTEKGKYVELRCDPISGHTALYWYRQSLGQGPEFLIYFQGTGAADDSGLPNDRFFAVRPEGSVSTLKIQRTERGDSAVYLCASSLVGGRNTGELFFGEGSRLTVL.

J is TRBJ2-7 and V is TRBV9; D is perhaps TRBD1 (6 bases). Germline assignment: CDR1 SGDLS and CDR2 YYNGEE. V lost 0 bases, J lost 6 bases, and 13 bases lay in between. The CDR3 loop spans 14 amino acids. CDR3 protein: CASSVGRGLGEQYF. For the CDR3, the DNA is TGTGCCAGCAGCGTAGGCAGGGGATTGGGCGAGCAGTACTTC.

The V gene is TRBV7-8, the J gene TRBJ2-1, with 14 nucleotides matching TRBD2. The CDR3 is 23 residues long. The V gene end was trimmed by 5 bases and the J gene end by 0 bases; junction bases not matched to a gene: 21. From germline, CDR1 is SGHVS and CDR2 FQNEAQ. The CDR3 nucleotides are TGTGCCAGCAGCCCATCTACCGGGAAGACTAGCGGGGGGGGCAAAATCTCCTACAATGAGCAGTTCTTC. This encodes CASSPSTGKTSGGGKISYNEQFF.

The chain carries TRBV10-3 and TRBJ2-7, with D unresolved. Trimming stripped 6 bases from V and 1 base from J, with 7 bases between. Germline V gives CDR1 ENHRY, CDR2 SYGVKD. This CDR3 spans 12 amino acids. CDR3 residues: CAIRSPSYEQYF. In DNA form, the CDR3 reads TGTGCCATCAGGTCCCCGTCCTACGAGCAGTACTTC.

The chain employs TRBV29-1 and TRBJ2-7; TRBD1 matches at 7 bases. Trimming at V came to 6 bases and at J to 3 bases, leaving 8 bases not matched to a gene. Germline V gives CDR1 SQVTM, CDR2 ANQGSEA. This CDR3 spans 13 amino acids. CDR3 in amino acids: CSVSDRSYYEQYF. The CDR3 DNA follows: TGCAGCGTCTCGGACAGGAGTTACTACGAGCAGTACTTC.

V is TRBV18 and J is TRBJ2-2, with D maybe TRBD1 (5 bases). The CDR3 is 17 amino acids. The ends were cut back, 0 bases at V and 0 bases at J, with 11 bases in the middle. The germline CDR1 and CDR2 sequences are KGHSH and LQKENI. CDR3 nucleotide sequence: TGTGCCAGCTCACCACCGGGGTGGGGCGCGAACACCGGGGAGCTGTTTTTT. Amino acid sequence: CASSPPGWGANTGELFF. Looking up the rest from reference TRBV18 and TRBJ2-2 gives the full variable domain: NAGVMQNPRHLVRRRGQEARLRCSPMKGHSHVYWYRQLPEEGLKFMVYLQKENIIDESGMPKERFSAEFPKEGPSILRIQQVVRGDSAAYFCASSPPGWGANTGELFFGEGSRLTVL.

The chain couples TRBV7-2 to TRBJ2-7, with 10 bases aligning to TRBD1. Germline V gene sequence: CDR1 SGHTA, CDR2 FQGNSA. With V trimmed by 5 bases and J by 3 bases, 4 bases remained unmatched. The CDR3 sequence is 14 residues long. The CDR3 DNA follows: TGTGCCAGCAGCCCGGACAGGGGGTACTACGAGCAGTACTTC. This sequence encodes CASSPDRGYYEQYF.

V gene TRBV7-2 combines with J gene TRBJ1-4; 7 bases line up with TRBD1. The CDR3 runs 14 residues. With 5 bases clipped from V and 11 bases from J, the junction kept 11 bases outside the gene matches. Germline V lookup: CDR1 SGHTA, CDR2 FQGNSA. CDR3 coding DNA: TGTGCCAGCAGCCCCCGACAGGGCGGGGTGAAACTGTTTTTT. Translating it yields CASSPRQGGVKLFF.

V gene TRBV7-9 combines with J gene TRBJ1-1, with TRBD1 matching over 11 bases. The germline CDR1 and CDR2 sequences are SEHNR and FQNEAQ (reference sequence). This CDR3 region has 14 residues. Trimming at V came to 4 bases and at J to 5 bases, leaving 3 bases not matched to a gene. The chain's CDR3 is CASSSGTGGTEAFF. In DNA form, the CDR3 reads TGTGCCAGCAGCTCTGGGACAGGGGGGACTGAAGCTTTCTTT.